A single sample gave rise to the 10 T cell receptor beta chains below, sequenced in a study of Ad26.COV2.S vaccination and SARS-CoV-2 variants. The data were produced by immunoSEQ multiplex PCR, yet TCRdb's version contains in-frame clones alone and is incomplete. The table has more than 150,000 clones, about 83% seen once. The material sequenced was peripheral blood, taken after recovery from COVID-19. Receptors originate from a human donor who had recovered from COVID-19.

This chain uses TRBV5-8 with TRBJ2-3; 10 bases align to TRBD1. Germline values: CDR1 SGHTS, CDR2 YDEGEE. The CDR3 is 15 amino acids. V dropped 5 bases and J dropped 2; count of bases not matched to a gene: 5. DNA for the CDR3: TGTGCCAGCAGTCGACAGGGGGCTTACACAGATACGCAGTATTTT. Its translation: CASSRQGAYTDTQYF.

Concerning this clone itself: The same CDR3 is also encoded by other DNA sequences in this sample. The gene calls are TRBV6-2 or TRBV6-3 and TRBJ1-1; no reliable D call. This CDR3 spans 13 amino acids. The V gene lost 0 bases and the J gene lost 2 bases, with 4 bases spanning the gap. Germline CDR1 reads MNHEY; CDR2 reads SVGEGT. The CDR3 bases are TGTGCCAGCAGTTACTCGGAAAACACTGAAGCTTTCTTT. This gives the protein CASSYSENTEAFF.

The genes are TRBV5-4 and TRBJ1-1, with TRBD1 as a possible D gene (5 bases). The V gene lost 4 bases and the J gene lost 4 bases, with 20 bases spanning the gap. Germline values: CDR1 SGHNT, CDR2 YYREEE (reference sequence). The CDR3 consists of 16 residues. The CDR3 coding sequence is TGTGCCAGCAGCCCCCCCCAACGGGGCGGAGGCACTGAAGCTTTCTTT. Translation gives CASSPPQRGGGTEAFF.

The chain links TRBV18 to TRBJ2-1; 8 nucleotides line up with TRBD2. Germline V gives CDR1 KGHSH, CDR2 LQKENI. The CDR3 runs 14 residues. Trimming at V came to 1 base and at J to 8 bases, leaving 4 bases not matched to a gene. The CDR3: CASSPRTSSDEQFF. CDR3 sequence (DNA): TGTGCCAGCTCACCACGGACTAGCAGTGATGAGCAGTTCTTC.

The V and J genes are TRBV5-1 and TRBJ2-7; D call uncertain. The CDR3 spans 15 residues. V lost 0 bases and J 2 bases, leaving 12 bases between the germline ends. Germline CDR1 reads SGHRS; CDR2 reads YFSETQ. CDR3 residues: CASSLVPGLPYEQYF. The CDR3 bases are TGCGCCAGCAGCTTGGTGCCGGGTCTCCCCTACGAGCAGTACTTC.

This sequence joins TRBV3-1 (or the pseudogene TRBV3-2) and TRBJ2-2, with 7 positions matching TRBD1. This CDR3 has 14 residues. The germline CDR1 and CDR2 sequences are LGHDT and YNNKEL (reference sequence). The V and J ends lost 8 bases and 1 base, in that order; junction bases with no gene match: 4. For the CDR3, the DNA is TGTGCCAGCCGCAGGACAGGGAACACCGGGGAGCTGTTTTTT. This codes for CASRRTGNTGELFF.

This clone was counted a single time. In DNA, the CDR3 is TGCAGCGTCGACTTGTGGGGCTCCTACGAGCAGTACTTC. It encodes CSVDLWGSYEQYF. The chain links TRBV29-1 to TRBJ2-7; D not certain. V was clipped by 6 bases and J by 0 bases, with 12 bases between them. The germline V gene has CDR1 SQVTM and CDR2 ANQGSEA. The CDR3 consists of 13 residues.

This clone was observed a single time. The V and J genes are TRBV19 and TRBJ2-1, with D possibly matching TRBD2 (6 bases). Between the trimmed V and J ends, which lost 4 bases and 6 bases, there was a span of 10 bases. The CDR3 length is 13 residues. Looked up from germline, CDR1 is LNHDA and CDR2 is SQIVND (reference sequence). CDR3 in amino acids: CASSTGGVNEQFF. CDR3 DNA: TGTGCCAGTAGTACCGGAGGGGTCAATGAGCAGTTCTTC.

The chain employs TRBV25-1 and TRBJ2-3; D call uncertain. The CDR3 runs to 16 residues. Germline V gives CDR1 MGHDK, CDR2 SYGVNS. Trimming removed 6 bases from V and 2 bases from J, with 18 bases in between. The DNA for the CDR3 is TGTGCCAGCAGAGGCGATATTCCAGAATACACAGATACGCAGTATTTT. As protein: CASRGDIPEYTDTQYF.

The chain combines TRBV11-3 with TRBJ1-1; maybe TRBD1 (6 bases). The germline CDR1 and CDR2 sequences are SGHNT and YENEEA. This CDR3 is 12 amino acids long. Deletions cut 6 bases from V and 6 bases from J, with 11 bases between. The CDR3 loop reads CASSRDTSEAFF. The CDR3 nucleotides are TGTGCCAGCAGTCGGGACACCTCTGAAGCTTTCTTT.